These T cell receptor beta chains were read from a single sample in a study of Graves' ophthalmopathy and Graves' hyperthyroidism. TCRdb re-called the multiplex PCR reads with MiXCR, one entry per CDR3 protein. The table has 350,000 or so distinct CDR3 sequences, 15% to 20% seen once. The material sequenced was peripheral blood. These TCRs come from an adult man with Graves' ophthalmopathy. CDR3s include the opening cysteine and the closing phenylalanine or tryptophan. D genes are given only for firm matches. Where a row states a size, it is once, few, many or the class of an expanded clone; other rows omit it.

size,J,D,V,DNA,CDR3
many,TRBJ1-3,-,TRBV2,TGTGCCAGCAGTCAAGGACCCCGCTCTGGAAACACCATATATTTT,CASSQGPRSGNTIYF
many,TRBJ2-7,TRBD1,TRBV29-1,TGCAGCGTTGAAGTAACAGGGGTCCAACCTGTTGTCGGCGAGCAGTACTTC,CSVEVTGVQPVVGEQYF
many,TRBJ2-5,-,TRBV28,TGTGCCAGCAGTTTATGGGCAGGGGCCTTCCAAGAGACCCAGTACTTC,CASSLWAGAFQETQYF
-,TRBJ2-1,TRBD2,TRBV2,TGTGCCAGCAGTGAATCGGGACTAGCGGGAGTAGGGTCCTACAATGAGCAGTTCTTC,CASSESGLAGVGSYNEQFF
many,TRBJ2-5,-,TRBV10-3,TGTGCCATCAGTGAAGGTCCGCAGGGGCCCCAAGAGACCCAGTACTTC,CAISEGPQGPQETQYF
many,TRBJ1-2,-,TRBV14,TGTGCCAGCAGCCAAGATCGCAGCGTGTATGGCTACACCTTC,CASSQDRSVYGYTF
many,TRBJ1-5,-,TRBV2,TGTGCCAGCAGTGAACGGGGCTTTTCTGGCATCCATCAGCCCCAGCATTTT,CASSERGFSGIHQPQHF
-,TRBJ2-5,TRBD1,TRBV12-3/TRBV12-4,TGTGCCAGCAGGTCGGGACAGGGGTATACGTACTTC,CASRSGQGYTYF
many,TRBJ1-2,-,TRBV6-5,TGTGCCAGCAGTTACCCGGGGGCCTATGGCTACACCTTC,CASSYPGAYGYTF
many,TRBJ2-7,-,TRBV7-2,TGTGCCAGCAGCTTAGTTGTTGGTAGCGGCTACGAGCAGTACTTC,CASSLVVGSGYEQYF
many,TRBJ1-6,-,TRBV20-1,TGCAGTGCTGGGGACGCCAATTCACCCCTCCACTTT,CSAGDANSPLHF
many,TRBJ1-2,-,TRBV6-1,TGTGCCAGCAGAGGGACAACGGGGGCCGTAGCCGGTGGCTACACCTTC,CASRGTTGAVAGGYTF
many,TRBJ1-1,-,TRBV7-2,TGTGCCAGCAGCCCCCGGACAAGGAACACTGAAGCTTTCTTT,CASSPRTRNTEAFF
many,TRBJ2-7,TRBD1,TRBV28,TGTGCCAGCAGTTCGGCCGGGACAGGGCACCACGAGCAGTACTTC,CASSSAGTGHHEQYF
-,TRBJ2-5,TRBD2,TRBV29-1,TGCAGCGTAACCAAGGGACTAGCTCAAGAGACCCAGTACTTC,CSVTKGLAQETQYF
-,TRBJ1-3,-,TRBV12-3/TRBV12-4,TGTGCCAGCAGTTACTACCAGTCTGGAAACACCATATATTTT,CASSYYQSGNTIYF
-,TRBJ2-7,TRBD2,TRBV20-1,TGCAGTGCTATTTCTCCGGGACTATCCTACGAGCAGTACTTC,CSAISPGLSYEQYF
many,TRBJ1-2,-,TRBV4-1,TGCGCCAGCAGCCACGACAGAGTTACTAACTATGGCTACACCTTC,CASSHDRVTNYGYTF
many,TRBJ2-7,TRBD1,TRBV11-2,TGTGCCAGCAGCTTCGGGACAGGTAACTACGAGCAGTACTTC,CASSFGTGNYEQYF
many,TRBJ1-1,TRBD1,TRBV6-5,TGTGCCAGCAGTTTCGCAGGGGGGCTTACGAACACTGAAGCTTTCTTT,CASSFAGGLTNTEAFF
many,TRBJ2-5,TRBD1,TRBV6-2/TRBV6-3,TGTGCCAGCAGTACCGGGACAGGGGGCCCCGAGACCCAGTACTTC,CASSTGTGGPETQYF
many,TRBJ1-6,-,TRBV6-5,TGTGCCAGCAGTAGCTTCGGAGTAAAGAATTCACCCCTCCACTTT,CASSSFGVKNSPLHF
many,TRBJ2-5,TRBD2,TRBV10-3,TGTGCCATCAGGGCAGGACTAGCGGGAGGGCCGGAGACCCAGTACTTC,CAIRAGLAGGPETQYF
-,TRBJ1-6,-,TRBV6-1,TGTGCCAGCAGTGCGACAGCCGCCCCTAATTCACCCCTCCACTTT,CASSATAAPNSPLHF
many,TRBJ1-5,-,TRBV3-1,TGTGCCAGCAGCCAAGATTGGGGGGCGCATCAGCCCCAGCATTTT,CASSQDWGAHQPQHF
few,TRBJ2-5,TRBD2,TRBV28,TGTGCCAGCAGTACCTTCATACGGGAGGGCCAAGAGACCCAGTACTTC,CASSTFIREGQETQYF
-,TRBJ1-2,TRBD1,TRBV6-1,TGTGCCAGCAGTCCGGGACAGGGCACTAACTATGGCTACACCTTC,CASSPGQGTNYGYTF
many,TRBJ2-7,-,TRBV20-1,TGCAGTGCCCAAAAGCAGGGTTACGAGCAGTACTTC,CSAQKQGYEQYF
many,TRBJ1-5,-,TRBV30,TGTGCCTGGAACCCGGACAGAAATCAGCCCCAGCATTTT,CAWNPDRNQPQHF
-,TRBJ1-1,-,TRBV6-2/TRBV6-3,TGTGCCATCAAAATCTTAATCCGTGAAGCTTTCTTT,CAIKILIREAFF
many,TRBJ1-5,-,TRBV6-2/TRBV6-3,TGTGCCAGCAGCCCCTGGCAGATAGGCAATCAGCCCCAGCATTTT,CASSPWQIGNQPQHF
many,TRBJ1-5,-,TRBV27,TGTGCCAGCAGTTTATCAGGGGACAATCAGCCCCAGCATTTT,CASSLSGDNQPQHF
-,TRBJ1-5,-,TRBV6-4,TGTGCCAGCAGTAACCCCCCCCCTGGTAATCAGCCCCAGCATTTT,CASSNPPPGNQPQHF
many,TRBJ2-7,TRBD1,TRBV6-5,TGTGCCAGCAGTACAGCCGGGACAGGGAAGCTGTACGAGCAGTACTTC,CASSTAGTGKLYEQYF
many,TRBJ2-2,TRBD1,TRBV6-2/TRBV6-3,TGTGCCAGCACCAGGGGGCCCGGGGAGCTGTTTTTT,CASTRGPGELFF
many,TRBJ2-7,TRBD2,TRBV6-5,TGTGCCAGCAGTTACTCCGGACTAGCGGGAGAGGGCGAGCAGTACTTC,CASSYSGLAGEGEQYF
many,TRBJ2-6,-,TRBV20-1,TGCAGTGCTAGCGGGGAAATGGGGGCCAACGTCCTGACTTTC,CSASGEMGANVLTF
many,TRBJ2-7,TRBD1,TRBV11-2,TGTGCCAGCAGCCGAGGACAGGGTTTTCCCCCCTACGAGCAGTACTTC,CASSRGQGFPPYEQYF
many,TRBJ1-1,-,TRBV12-3/TRBV12-4,TGTGCCAGCAGTTTCCCTTTTCGGGGGGCAGGGACTGAAGCTTTCTTT,CASSFPFRGAGTEAFF
-,TRBJ2-7,TRBD2,TRBV4-3,TGCGCCAGCAGCCAAGAAGCTAGCGGAACCTACGAGCAGTACTTC,CASSQEASGTYEQYF
many,TRBJ1-2,TRBD1,TRBV20-1,TGCAGTGCTCCCGGGACAGCCCACGCCTATGGCTACACCTTC,CSAPGTAHAYGYTF
-,TRBJ2-2,-,TRBV12-3/TRBV12-4,TGTGCCAGCAGACATGGAGGTACCGGCGGGGAGCTGTTTTTT,CASRHGGTGGELFF
many,TRBJ2-4,TRBD2,TRBV2,TGTGCCAGCAATGGCCAACAAGGGAGGGTGTGGTACTTC,CASNGQQGRVWYF
many,TRBJ2-7,-,TRBV20-1,TGCAGTGCTAGAGCGTCCAGGACTCCGACCCACGAGCAGTACTTC,CSARASRTPTHEQYF
many,TRBJ2-7,TRBD1,TRBV24-1,TGTGCCATCCTGGGACAGGGGGCCGTCTACGAGCAGTACTTC,CAILGQGAVYEQYF
-,TRBJ2-7,-,TRBV27,TGTGCCAGCAGTTCCCGCCCATACGAGCAGTACTTC,CASSSRPYEQYF
many,TRBJ1-5,TRBD1,TRBV28,TGTGCCAGCAGTTTTGGGACAGGGAAATTTTGGCATTTT,CASSFGTGKFWHF